The 21 T cell receptor beta chains below all came from one sample that was sequenced in a study of somatic mutations in cytotoxic T cells in rheumatoid arthritis. The table came from immunoSEQ multiplex PCR; TCRdb's copy has only in-frame clones and leaves some out. Here the sample spans 15,000 to 20,000 clones, 79% being singletons. Source material: CD8+ T cells sorted from blood. These receptors all come from an adult with rheumatoid arthritis.

This chain joins TRBV12-1 and TRBJ1-3; the table calls TRBD1, which could not be checked here. TRBV12-1 is an annotated pseudogene. CDR3 length: 17 amino acids. CDR3 region: CASSLRTGEDSGNTIYF. CDR3 nucleotides: TGTGCCAGCAGCCTGAGGACAGGGGAGGACTCTGGAAACACCATATATTTT.

The rearrangement links TRBV19 to TRBJ1-5, with TRBD1 matching over 8 bases. This CDR3 region has 16 residues. CDR1 and CDR2 (germline): LNHDA, SQIVND (reference sequence). V was pared by 7 bases and J by 0 bases, with 8 bases of the junction left unmatched. This CDR3 reads CASTRTGYYSNQPQHF. Written as DNA, the CDR3 is TGTGCCAGTACCAGGACAGGGTACTATAGCAATCAGCCCCAGCATTTT.

This sequence joins TRBV9 and TRBJ1-3; maybe TRBD1 (5 bases). Germline CDR1 is SGDLS and CDR2 is YYNGEE. V lost 0 bases to trimming and J lost 8 bases, with 9 bases between them. CDR3 length equals 13 residues. CDR3 bases: TGTGCCAGCAGCGTAGACGGGACGGACACCATATATTTT. Protein product: CASSVDGTDTIYF.

The chain is built from TRBV4-2 and TRBJ1-6; D is unclear. CDR1 LGHNA and CDR2 YNFKEQ come from the germline V gene. The CDR3 covers 12 residues. V lost 0 bases and J lost 10, with 4 bases in between. This CDR3 is CASSQDMSPLHF. CDR3 sequence (DNA): TGTGCCAGCAGCCAAGATATGTCACCCCTCCACTTT.

V usage is TRBV25-1 and J usage is TRBJ2-7; D possibly corresponds to TRBD2 (6 bases). With 8 bases removed from V and 1 base from J, the gap between germline ends came to 9 bases. The germline V gene has CDR1 MGHDK and CDR2 SYGVNS. The CDR3 is 12 residues long. CDR3 sequence (DNA): TGTGCCAGCTGTAGCGGATCCTACGAGCAGTACTTC. It is translated as CASCSGSYEQYF.

The rearrangement uses TRBV28 and TRBJ2-1; D is unresolved. This CDR3 has 12 residues. V lost 6 bases and J lost 3, with 6 bases in between. CDR1 MDHEN and CDR2 SYDVKM come from the germline V gene. The CDR3 DNA reads as TGTGCCAGCAGGAACAGCTACAATGAGCAGTTCTTC. Translation gives CASRNSYNEQFF.

This clone was seen a handful of times. The chain employs TRBV11-2 and TRBJ1-2; possibly TRBD1 for D (6 bases). CDR3 size: 14 residues. V lost 5 bases and J lost 8, with 18 bases in between. CDR1 and CDR2 from the germline V gene are SGHAT and FQNNGV. The CDR3 DNA follows: TGTGCCAGCAGCCAATCTAGGGGGGCGGTCGGCTACACCTTC. It encodes CASSQSRGAVGYTF.

This sequence joins TRBV28 and TRBJ2-7; 7 bases are a match to TRBD2. CDR1 is MDHEN and CDR2 is SYDVKM in the germline V gene. J lost 4 bases, V lost 7 bases, and 1 base had no gene match. The CDR3 covers 11 residues. CDR3 coding DNA: TGTGCCAGCACGGGGGGTTACGAGCAGTACTTC. This translates into CASTGGYEQYF.

This chain links TRBV7-2 with TRBJ2-2, with D hard to call. This CDR3 has 12 amino acids. Germline assignment: CDR1 SGHTA and CDR2 FQGNSA. The V end was cut by 4 bases, the J end by 5 bases, with 5 bases between. CDR3 nucleotide sequence: TGTGCCAGCAGCTCTCGGACCGGGGAGCTGTTTTTT. It codes for CASSSRTGELFF. The full variable domain, completed using reference TRBV7-2 and TRBJ2-2, is GAGVSQSPSNKVTEKGKDVELRCDPISGHTALYWYRQSLGQGLEFLIYFQGNSAPDKSGLPSDRFSAERTGGSVSTLTIQRTQQEDSAVYLCASSSRTGELFFGEGSRLTVL.

The chain joins TRBV19 to TRBJ1-1, with D hard to call. Per the germline V gene, CDR1 is LNHDA and CDR2 is SQIVND (reference sequence). V was shortened by 3 bases and J by 0 bases, with 11 bases between the two germline ends. This CDR3 contains 15 residues. CDR3 loop: CASSIIREMNTEAFF. In DNA form, the CDR3 reads TGTGCCAGTAGTATTATAAGGGAGATGAACACTGAAGCTTTCTTT.

The V and J genes are TRBV9 and TRBJ1-2; tentative D call: TRBD1 (5 bases). Trimming took off 3 bases at V and 2 bases at J, with 17 bases between the two ends. This CDR3 spans 16 amino acids. Germline lookup yields CDR1 SGDLS and CDR2 YYNGEE. CDR3 nucleotides: TGTGCCAGCAGCGACCCATCGGGACCGTCAAACTATGGCTACACCTTC. Encoded protein: CASSDPSGPSNYGYTF.

This rearrangement joins TRBV7-8 to TRBJ1-2; D possibly corresponds to TRBD1 (5 bases). This CDR3 is built from 16 residues. V lost 5 bases and J lost 0, with 16 bases in between. Germline CDR1 and CDR2: SGHVS and FQNEAQ. The CDR3 coding sequence is TGTGCCAGCAGCCCGGCCCGACAGCCAACTAACTATGGCTACACCTTC. This sequence encodes CASSPARQPTNYGYTF.

The CDR3 region is CASSPGTPGTNEQYF. The CDR3 DNA is TGTGCCAGCTCACCAGGGACACCCGGCACTAACGAGCAGTACTTC. This sequence joins TRBV18 and TRBJ2-7; TRBD1 might be the D (6 bases). Germline V gene lookup returns CDR1 KGHSH and CDR2 LQKENI. This CDR3 is built from 15 residues. The V gene lost 2 bases and the J gene lost 5 bases, with 16 bases spanning the gap.

The chain uses TRBV6-4 and TRBJ2-5; no definite D call. The CDR3 contains 16 residues. V lost 1 base and J lost 0, with 12 bases in between. CDR1 is MRHNA, CDR2 SNTAGT, per germline. In DNA, the CDR3 is TGTGCCAGCAGTGACTACCCGACCTACGACCAAGAGACCCAGTACTTC. Protein: CASSDYPTYDQETQYF.

The chain joins TRBV7-2 to TRBJ2-7, with D perhaps TRBD2 (6 bases). Germline V CDR1 and CDR2: SGHTA, FQGNSA. The CDR3 extends over 17 amino acids. Trimming took off 6 bases at V and 0 bases at J, with 21 bases between the two ends. CDR3 in amino acids: CASRGEVKGKDSYEQYF. The CDR3, as DNA: TGTGCCAGCAGGGGGGAGGTTAAGGGGAAGGACTCCTACGAGCAGTACTTC. Looking up the rest from reference TRBV7-2 and TRBJ2-7 gives the full variable domain: GAGVSQSPSNKVTEKGKDVELRCDPISGHTALYWYRQSLGQGLEFLIYFQGNSAPDKSGLPSDRFSAERTGGSVSTLTIQRTQQEDSAVYLCASRGEVKGKDSYEQYFGPGTRLTVT.

A few counts support this clone. The chain recombines TRBV4-2 with TRBJ2-1, with D tentatively TRBD1 (5 bases). The V and J ends lost 0 bases and 2 bases respectively, with 8 bases between them. The CDR3 contains 15 residues. Germline lookup yields CDR1 LGHNA and CDR2 YNFKEQ. The CDR3 region is CASSQEQVTYNEQFF. The DNA of the CDR3 is TGTGCCAGCAGCCAAGAACAGGTCACCTACAATGAGCAGTTCTTC.

This clone was found a few times. V is TRBV19 and J is TRBJ2-7; D might be TRBD1 (6 bases). Trimming shortened V by 7 bases and J by 1 base, and 14 bases separated the two germline ends. Germline loops: CDR1 LNHDA, CDR2 SQIVND (reference sequence). There are 14 residues in the CDR3. CDR3 sequence reads: CASTPTGPSYEQYF. CDR3 coding DNA: TGTGCCAGTACCCCGACAGGACCTTCCTACGAGCAGTACTTC.

Here the CDR3 reads CASSVNEQFF. The DNA for the CDR3 is TGTGCCAGCAGCGTTAATGAGCAGTTCTTC. This sequence joins TRBV7-9 and TRBJ2-1; D gene unclear. This CDR3 has 10 amino acids. From germline, CDR1 is SEHNR and CDR2 FQNEAQ (reference sequence). V was shortened by 5 bases and J by 7 bases, with 3 bases between the two germline ends.

This clone occurred once. The rearrangement joins TRBV18 to TRBJ1-1, with a possible D match to TRBD1 (6 bases). The ends were cut back, 0 bases at V and 6 bases at J, with 11 bases in the middle. The germline CDR1 and CDR2 sequences are KGHSH and LQKENI. CDR3 length: 14 residues. The CDR3 nucleotides read TGTGCCAGCTCACCACCGGAAGGGGGAGCTGAAGCTTTCTTT. Translation gives CASSPPEGGAEAFF.

CDR3 coding DNA: TGTGCCAGCGAGGGACAGGGCGTCGGGGAGACCCAGTACTTC. Translation: CASEGQGVGETQYF. The genes are TRBV2 and TRBJ2-5, with TRBD1 matching over 9 bases. CDR1 SNHLY and CDR2 FYNNEI come from the germline V gene. V trimming: 8 bases; J trimming: 5 bases; junction bases outside the gene matches: 9. This CDR3 has 14 residues.

This chain joins TRBV27 and TRBJ2-1; 12 bases match TRBD2. Trimming took 5 bases from V and 2 from J; bases not matched to a gene: 7. The CDR3 runs to 17 residues. The germline V gene encodes CDR1 MNHEY and CDR2 SMNVEV (reference sequence). The CDR3 sequence is CASSPPGLAGPYNEQFF. The CDR3 DNA reads TGTGCCAGCAGTCCACCTGGACTAGCGGGGCCCTACAATGAGCAGTTCTTC.